Here is one T cell receptor beta chain with its context. As handled by the study authors: Researchers report that nucleated cell counts were estimated from reference gene primer amplification. Produced via immunoSEQ multiplex PCR; TCRdb's table is partial and in-frame only. The DNA gave D and trimming, while V, J and clone size come from that table. The sample has about 280,000 clones, around nine tenths seen once; the top ten hold about 11%. These data come from a study of blood T cell repertoires in COVID-19. Study at large: Acute and convalescent COVID-19 samples came from the United States, Italy and Spain. Sources were T cells, B-cell-depleted T cells, or PBMCs; the material itself was cDNA or gDNA.

The ends were cut back, 3 bases at V and 0 bases at J, with 9 bases in the middle. This CDR3 has 15 amino acids. Looked up from germline, CDR1 is MNHEY and CDR2 is SMNVEV (reference sequence). It was during active infection that Seattle patients were enrolled and then longitudinally followed. This receptor was obtained from a woman under 40 with COVID-19, enrolled during active disease. What was sequenced was peripheral blood. This chain links TRBV27 with TRBJ2-1; the D is unclear. CDR3 DNA: TGTGCCAGCAGTTTCTACAGTGTCTCCTACAATGAGCAGTTCTTC. Its translation is CASSFYSVSYNEQFF.